Presented here are 30 T cell receptor beta chains from one specimen sequenced in a study of T cells after yellow fever vaccination. TCRdb re-called the 5' RACE reads with MiXCR, one entry per CDR3 protein. The table includes approximately 110,000 distinct CDR3 sequences, under 8.5% detected once. Sequencing used CD4+ T cells sorted from PBMCs, obtained approximately 11 days after the first yellow fever vaccination. These receptors were taken from a young man who received the YFV17D yellow fever vaccine.

There are many counts of this clonotype. The chain carries TRBV7-2 and TRBJ2-7, with a possible D match to TRBD1 (5 bases). Deletions cut 1 base from V and 1 base from J, with 11 bases between. Germline loops: CDR1 SGHTA, CDR2 FQGNSA. The CDR3 sequence is 15 residues long. The CDR3 DNA reads as TGTGCCAGCAGCTTAGATTGGGGCAGATCCTACGAGCAGTACGTC. Its protein product is CASSLDWGRSYEQYV.

This clonotype occurred a few times. This chain links TRBV5-1 with TRBJ1-5; perhaps TRBD1 as D (6 bases). V lost 2 bases and J 5 bases, leaving 11 bases between the germline ends. The CDR3 consists of 14 residues. CDR1 and CDR2 from the germline V gene are SGHRS and YFSETQ. CDR3 DNA sequence: TGCGCCAGCAGCTTCACAGGGTTAGATCAGCCCCAGCATTTT. Its translation: CASSFTGLDQPQHF. Supplemented by reference TRBV5-1 and TRBJ1-5, the full variable domain reads KAGVTQTPRYLIKTRGQQVTLSCSPISGHRSVSWYQQTPGQGLQFLFEYFSETQRNKGNFPGRFSGRQFSNSRSEMNVSTLELGDSALYLCASSFTGLDQPQHFGDGTRLSIL.

This clonotype showed up many times. The V and J genes are TRBV12-3 or TRBV12-4 and TRBJ1-1, with D possibly matching TRBD1 (5 bases). This CDR3 region has 14 residues. Trimming pared 7 bases from V and 6 bases from J, leaving 18 bases between. In nucleotides, the CDR3 is TGTGCCAGCATCGGGAGAGGGTTGGGGGCTGAAGCTTTCTTT. This translates into CASIGRGLGAEAFF.

This clonotype appeared many times. The chain links TRBV4-1 to TRBJ2-3; perhaps TRBD1 as D (6 bases). CDR3 length: 16 amino acids. The V gene lost 4 bases and the J gene lost 1 base, with 15 bases spanning the gap. CDR1 is MGHRA and CDR2 is YSYEKL in the germline V gene. Here the CDR3 reads CASSPRTVLGTDTQYF. CDR3 nucleotide sequence: TGCGCCAGCAGCCCGCGGACAGTTTTGGGCACAGATACGCAGTATTTT.

The chain couples TRBV28 to TRBJ2-3, with 7 bases identical to TRBD2. The CDR3 length is 15 residues. Germline lookup yields CDR1 MDHEN and CDR2 SYDVKM. The V and J ends lost 4 bases and 1 base, in that order; junction bases with no gene match: 5. This CDR3 is CASSSASGRTDTQYF. DNA of the CDR3: TGTGCCAGCAGTTCCGCTAGCGGCCGCACAGATACGCAGTATTTT.

This clonotype was seen repeatedly, ten times or more. The gene calls are TRBV5-1 and TRBJ1-1; the D gene is possibly TRBD1 (6 bases). V dropped 3 bases and J dropped 1 base, with 16 bases sitting between them. Germline loops: CDR1 SGHRS, CDR2 YFSETQ. The CDR3 runs to 16 residues. The CDR3 loop reads CASSSSASTGNTEAFF. CDR3 bases: TGCGCCAGCAGCTCGAGCGCATCGACAGGGAACACTGAAGCTTTCTTT.

The table lists this clonotype with many counts. The chain combines TRBV19 with TRBJ2-1; TRBD1 agrees at 9 bases. The J segment lost 8 bases and the V segment lost 7 bases, leaving 9 bases of the junction unmatched. CDR3 length: 14 residues. The germline V gene encodes CDR1 LNHDA and CDR2 SQIVND (reference sequence). CDR3 loop: CASTPGQGFDEQFF. The CDR3 bases are TGTGCCAGTACCCCGGGACAGGGTTTCGATGAGCAGTTCTTC.

This clonotype has ten or more counts. The chain joins TRBV7-3 to TRBJ2-3; D is possibly TRBD1 (6 bases). The germline V gene encodes CDR1 SGHTA and CDR2 FQGTGA. This CDR3 is 14 amino acids long. Trimming removed 1 base at V and 1 base at J, with 6 bases between. The CDR3 is CASSLNRGTDTQYF. The CDR3, as DNA: TGTGCCAGCAGCTTAAACAGGGGCACAGATACGCAGTATTTT.

This clonotype was observed many times. The chain employs TRBV4-2 and TRBJ1-2; the D is unclear. Germline V CDR1 and CDR2: LGHNA, YNFKEQ. V was shortened by 2 bases and J by 5 bases, with 18 bases between the two germline ends. This CDR3 comprises 16 residues. The CDR3 loop is CASSQPLDILGYGYTF. The CDR3, as DNA: TGTGCCAGCAGCCAACCCTTAGACATCCTCGGGTATGGCTACACCTTC.

This chain joins TRBV5-1 and TRBJ2-5; TRBD1 matches at 7 bases. Germline values: CDR1 SGHRS, CDR2 YFSETQ. V dropped 3 bases and J dropped 3; count of bases not matched to a gene: 5. The CDR3 length is 14 residues. The CDR3 DNA reads TGCGCCAGCAGCTCACTGGACAGGAAAGAGACCCAGTACTTC. It translates to CASSSLDRKETQYF.

At least ten counts were recorded for this clonotype. The rearrangement uses TRBV5-4 and TRBJ2-3; 11 bases map to TRBD2. The CDR3 consists of 15 residues. V shed 4 bases, J shed 5 bases, and the junction held 6 bases outside the gene matches. Germline CDR1 SGHNT, CDR2 YYREEE (reference sequence). In nucleotides, the CDR3 is TGTGCCAGCAGCACGACTAGCGGGGTGGTAGATACGCAGTATTTT. Protein sequence: CASSTTSGVVDTQYF.

This clonotype was seen ten or more times. This chain links TRBV20-1 with TRBJ2-1; 9 bases agree with TRBD2. This CDR3 has 16 residues. The V and J ends lost 2 bases and 0 bases, in that order; junction bases with no gene match: 5. The germline V gene has CDR1 DFQATT and CDR2 SNEGSKA (reference sequence). CDR3 in DNA: TGCAGTGCTAGACTAGCGGGGTTCCCCTCCTACAATGAGCAGTTCTTC. This sequence encodes CSARLAGFPSYNEQFF.

The rearrangement uses TRBV6-5 and TRBJ1-2, with D possibly being TRBD1 (5 bases). The length of the CDR3 is 14 residues. CDR1 MNHEY and CDR2 SVGAGI come from the germline V gene. V lost 2 bases to trimming and J lost 5 bases, with 12 bases between them. The CDR3 DNA reads TGTGCCAGCAGTTACGGGGCAGGCACTTATGGCTACACCTTC. Its translation is CASSYGAGTYGYTF.

This clonotype has a count of ten or more. The V call is TRBV5-1, the J call TRBJ2-3, with D unresolved. The CDR3 is 15 amino acids. The germline V gene encodes CDR1 SGHRS and CDR2 YFSETQ. V lost 0 bases and J 2 bases, leaving 10 bases between the germline ends. Here the CDR3 reads CASSLGVGSTDTQYF. The CDR3 DNA sequence: TGCGCCAGCAGCTTGGGGGTTGGATCCACAGATACGCAGTATTTT. Supplemented by reference TRBV5-1 and TRBJ2-3, the full variable domain reads KAGVTQTPRYLIKTRGQQVTLSCSPISGHRSVSWYQQTPGQGLQFLFEYFSETQRNKGNFPGRFSGRQFSNSRSEMNVSTLELGDSALYLCASSLGVGSTDTQYFGPGTRLTVL.

This clonotype came up a few times. The chain employs TRBV28 and TRBJ2-7; D unresolved. This CDR3 region has 15 residues. The germline V gene encodes CDR1 MDHEN and CDR2 SYDVKM. Trimming cost V 5 bases and J 5 bases, with 19 bases left between them. The CDR3 loop reads CASSIRPGYGDEQYV. In DNA form, the CDR3 reads TGTGCCAGCAGTATTCGCCCCGGGTATGGGGACGAGCAGTACGTC.

The chain is built from TRBV13 and TRBJ1-1; possibly TRBD1 for D (6 bases). CDR3 length equals 16 residues. The V gene's germline CDR1 is PRHDT and CDR2 FYEKMQ (reference sequence). V dropped 0 bases and J dropped 6 bases, with 17 bases sitting between them. In DNA, the CDR3 is TGTGCCAGCAGCTTAGGGGGGGGGGCGGCGGACTCTGAAGCTTTCTTT. Protein sequence: CASSLGGGAADSEAFF.

There are many counts of this clonotype. The V call is TRBV20-1, the J call TRBJ1-4, with 9 bases aligning to TRBD1. The trim removed 5 bases at V and 8 bases at J, leaving 12 bases unmatched. There are 15 residues in the CDR3. Germline CDR1 is DFQATT and CDR2 is SNEGSKA (reference sequence). The CDR3 DNA sequence: TGCAGTGCTGAAACTTCTGGACAGGGGACCGAAAAACTGTTTTTT. Protein: CSAETSGQGTEKLFF.

This clonotype was detected ten times or more. The chain links TRBV7-2 to TRBJ2-1; D is unresolved. Trimming shortened V by 4 bases and J by 8 bases, and 9 bases separated the two germline ends. Germline CDR1 is SGHTA and CDR2 is FQGNSA. CDR3 length equals 12 residues. Here the CDR3 DNA reads TGTGCCAGCAGCTCTGACCACCATGAGCAGTTCTTC. Amino acid sequence: CASSSDHHEQFF.

The chain combines TRBV30 with TRBJ1-1; possible D gene TRBD1, 5 bases. Trimming removed 4 bases at V and 1 base at J, with 10 bases between. The CDR3 has 13 residues. In germline, CDR1 is GTSNPN, CDR2 SVGIG (reference sequence). The CDR3: CAWTRQGNTEAFF. CDR3 nucleotide sequence: TGTGCCTGGACACGCCAGGGGAACACTGAAGCTTTCTTT.

This clonotype was found many times. The chain carries TRBV5-1 and TRBJ2-5; TRBD1 agrees at 9 bases. The V and J ends lost 3 bases and 0 bases, in that order; junction bases with no gene match: 3. This CDR3 region has 15 residues. Germline CDR1 SGHRS, CDR2 YFSETQ. The CDR3 here is CASSSGQGYQETQYF. CDR3 sequence (DNA): TGCGCCAGCAGCTCGGGACAGGGTTACCAAGAGACCCAGTACTTC.

Turning to this clonotype: One base away lies a much larger clone, so this may be a sequencing read error. The rearrangement links TRBV7-6 to TRBJ2-3; tentatively, D is TRBD1 (6 bases). CDR1 and CDR2 (germline): SGHVS, FNYEAQ. V was clipped by 3 bases and J by 8 bases, with 12 bases between them. The CDR3 has 13 amino acids. The CDR3 DNA reads as TGTGCCAGCAGCTTGGACAGCCCGGGTACGCAGTATTTT. As protein: CASSLDSPGTQYF.

This clonotype showed up many times. The rearrangement links TRBV20-1 to TRBJ2-3; no firm D call. CDR1 and CDR2 from the germline V gene are DFQATT and SNEGSKA (reference sequence). V dropped 5 bases and J dropped 5 bases, with 8 bases sitting between them. The CDR3 runs to 11 residues. The CDR3 region has the DNA TGCAGTGCTCGGAGAGGAGATACGCAGTATTTT. As protein: CSARRGDTQYF.

V gene TRBV6-7 combines with J gene TRBJ1-4; the D is unclear. TRBV6-7 is assigned to the ORF class and has an uncertain function. This CDR3 contains 12 residues. V lost 11 bases, J lost 11 bases, and 18 bases lay in between. The DNA for the CDR3 is TGTGCCCCGGCTCCGGGCCAAGGCAAACTGTTTTTT. Residues: CAPAPGQGKLFF.

In this sample, this clonotype turned up many times. V and J are TRBV7-2 and TRBJ2-3; 10 nucleotides agree with TRBD2. Germline trimming cut 2 bases from V and 5 bases from J; bases unmatched to any gene: 7. In germline, CDR1 is SGHTA, CDR2 FQGNSA. CDR3 size: 16 residues. The CDR3 here is CASSLRLAGALDTQYF. In nucleotides, the CDR3 is TGTGCCAGCAGCTTACGGCTAGCGGGGGCTTTAGATACGCAGTATTTT.

There are many counts of this clonotype. The chain couples TRBV9 to TRBJ2-3, with 8 bases identical to TRBD1. J was trimmed by 2 bases and V by 3 bases; bases with no gene match: 2. The CDR3 contains 14 residues. CDR1 and CDR2 from the germline V gene are SGDLS and YYNGEE. The CDR3 reads CASSGGQVTDTQYF. DNA of the CDR3: TGTGCCAGCAGCGGGGGACAGGTCACAGATACGCAGTATTTT.

This clonotype has a count of ten or more. The V gene is TRBV6-2 or TRBV6-3, the J gene TRBJ2-1; TRBD1 aligns across 8 bases. Looked up from germline, CDR1 is MNHEY and CDR2 is SVGEGT. This CDR3 comprises 14 residues. J lost 3 bases, V lost 6 bases, and 4 bases had no gene match. The CDR3 loop reads CASSSDRDYNEQFF. The DNA for the CDR3 is TGTGCCAGCAGCTCGGACAGGGACTACAATGAGCAGTTCTTC.

The chain joins TRBV5-1 to TRBJ1-6; D gene uncertain. V was pared by 0 bases and J by 8 bases, with 9 bases between. This CDR3 spans 14 amino acids. Germline CDR1 is SGHRS and CDR2 is YFSETQ. The CDR3 DNA reads TGCGCCAGCAGCTTGGGCAGAAGAGATTCACCCCTCCACTTT. It codes for CASSLGRRDSPLHF. The full variable domain, with the rest looked up from reference TRBV5-1 and TRBJ1-6, is KAGVTQTPRYLIKTRGQQVTLSCSPISGHRSVSWYQQTPGQGLQFLFEYFSETQRNKGNFPGRFSGRQFSNSRSEMNVSTLELGDSALYLCASSLGRRDSPLHFGNGTRLTVT.

This clonotype was seen repeatedly, ten times or more. V usage is TRBV2 and J usage is TRBJ2-2, with 8 bases that match TRBD1. With V trimmed by 7 bases and J by 4 bases, 8 bases remained unmatched. CDR1 is SNHLY and CDR2 is FYNNEI in the germline V gene. The CDR3 loop spans 15 amino acids. The CDR3 loop reads CASTRQGASTGELFF. CDR3 sequence (DNA): TGTGCCAGCACCCGCCAGGGGGCGAGCACCGGGGAGCTGTTTTTT.

This clonotype was detected many times. The rearrangement uses TRBV5-1 and TRBJ2-3; 8 bases line up with TRBD2. The CDR3 spans 16 residues. The junction had 7 bases not matched to a gene; V was cut back by 0 bases and J by 4 bases. Germline lookup yields CDR1 SGHRS and CDR2 YFSETQ. CDR3 nucleotide sequence: TGCGCCAGCAGCTTGGCCCTTTATAGCGGGGCAGATACGCAGTATTTT. Protein: CASSLALYSGADTQYF.

Many counts were recorded for this clonotype. The CDR3 DNA follows: TGTGCCAGCAGCTTCGGGACAGGGGGAGGTCAGCCCCAGCATTTT. Its translation is CASSFGTGGGQPQHF. The rearrangement joins TRBV11-2 to TRBJ1-5; 11 nucleotides agree with TRBD1. The junction had 4 bases not matched to a gene; V was cut back by 3 bases and J by 6 bases. This CDR3 is 15 amino acids long. The V gene's germline CDR1 is SGHAT and CDR2 FQNNGV. The variable domain in full, completed from reference TRBV11-2 and TRBJ1-5, reads EAGVAQSPRYKIIEKRQSVAFWCNPISGHATLYWYQQILGQGPKLLIQFQNNGVVDDSQLPKDRFSAERLKGVDSTLKIQPAKLEDSAVYLCASSFGTGGGQPQHFGDGTRLSIL.